Listed here are 15 T cell receptor beta chains from one sample, sequenced in a study of cytomegalovirus exposure and HLA in healthy donors. PCR was performed using 60 Vbeta and 13 Jbeta primers. The table came from immunoSEQ multiplex PCR; TCRdb's copy has only in-frame clones and leaves some out. This table has 160,000 or so clones, roughly 79% appearing once. The sequenced material came from PBMCs. The receptors here all came from a woman in her 40s in good health and CMV-seropositive.

CDR3 loop: CASGLVPGTRALFSSGANVLTF. CDR3 in DNA: TGTGCTAGTGGTTTAGTCCCAGGTACAAGAGCCCTCTTTAGCTCTGGGGCCAACGTCCTGACTTTC. The genes are TRBV12-5 and TRBJ2-6; D call uncertain. The CDR3 has 22 residues. Looked up from germline, CDR1 is LGHNT and CDR2 is FRNRAP. Trimming took off 3 bases at V and 0 bases at J, with 27 bases between the two ends.

The CDR3 nucleotides read TGTGCCAGCAGTCCCCGGACAGCAAGCTATGGCTACACCTTC. This gives the protein CASSPRTASYGYTF. This chain uses TRBV6-6 with TRBJ1-2, with a tentative D call TRBD1 (6 bases). V was cut by 5 bases and J by 4 bases, with 14 bases left in between. Germline V gene data show CDR1 as MNHNY and CDR2 as SVGAGI (reference sequence). The CDR3 is 14 residues long.

The chain couples TRBV29-1 to TRBJ2-1; 7 nucleotides match TRBD1. The V gene's germline CDR1 is SQVTM and CDR2 ANQGSEA. There are 14 residues in the CDR3. J gave up 0 bases and V 6 bases, and 5 bases lay outside the gene matches. The CDR3 protein is CSVGTASSYNEQFF. The CDR3, as DNA: TGCAGCGTAGGGACAGCTAGCTCCTACAATGAGCAGTTCTTC.

Concerning this clone itself: Different DNA sequences within this sample yield the same CDR3. The V gene is TRBV5-5, the J gene TRBJ1-1; tentative D call: TRBD1 (5 bases). The CDR3 has 12 amino acids. Germline CDR1 is SGHKS and CDR2 is YYEKEE (reference sequence). V lost 2 bases and J lost 9, with 11 bases in between. Here the CDR3 reads CASSLGQGKAFF. CDR3 sequence (DNA): TGTGCCAGCAGCTTAGGCCAGGGTAAAGCTTTCTTT.

This clone was seen a handful of times. The rearrangement links TRBV6-6 to TRBJ1-1, with 7 nucleotides matching TRBD1. Germline V CDR1 and CDR2: MNHNY, SVGAGI (reference sequence). The junction had 7 bases not matched to a gene; V was cut back by 6 bases and J by 0 bases. The CDR3 loop spans 15 amino acids. The DNA for the CDR3 is TGTGCCAGCAGAAAGGGGGACAGCTTGAACACTGAAGCTTTCTTT. It codes for CASRKGDSLNTEAFF.

The chain has TRBV19 and TRBJ2-7; 9 bases are a match to TRBD1. J gave up 6 bases and V 4 bases, and 1 base lay outside the gene matches. Germline V gene data show CDR1 as LNHDA and CDR2 as SQIVND (reference sequence). The CDR3 runs to 12 residues. The CDR3, as DNA: TGTGCCAGTAGTAAGGACAGGGGCGAGCAGTACTTC. Protein product: CASSKDRGEQYF.

This clone was counted once. The gene calls are TRBV5-5 and TRBJ2-7; no reliable D call. Deletions cut 2 bases from V and 4 bases from J, with 10 bases between. The germline V gene has CDR1 SGHKS and CDR2 YYEKEE (reference sequence). This CDR3 has 13 residues. CDR3 loop: CASSLPPGYEQYF. The CDR3 nucleotides are TGTGCCAGCAGCTTACCCCCAGGATACGAGCAGTACTTC.

The chain links TRBV5-4 to TRBJ2-1, with D unclear. The CDR3 is 11 amino acids. The V gene lost 4 bases and the J gene lost 5 bases, with 4 bases spanning the gap. Germline values: CDR1 SGHNT, CDR2 YYREEE (reference sequence). In DNA, the CDR3 is TGTGCCAGCAGCCTAAACAATGAGCAGTTCTTC. Protein: CASSLNNEQFF.

The chain links TRBV19 to TRBJ2-4; no reliable D call. This CDR3 is built from 14 residues. Trimming pared 11 bases from V and 0 bases from J, leaving 14 bases between. The germline gives CDR1 LNHDA, CDR2 SQIVND (reference sequence). CDR3 sequence (DNA): TGTGCCTGTGGGCAGGCTCTAGCCAAAAACATTCAGTACTTC. Translating it yields CACGQALAKNIQYF.

This rearrangement joins TRBV27 to TRBJ1-6; D is unclear. V lost 2 bases and J 2 bases, leaving 13 bases between the germline ends. CDR3 size: 17 residues. The V gene's germline CDR1 is MNHEY and CDR2 SMNVEV (reference sequence). CDR3 nucleotides: TGTGCCAGCAGTTTAGAGCGGCCCTTGCCCTATAATTCACCCCTCCACTTT. Its translation is CASSLERPLPYNSPLHF.

This chain links TRBV7-2 with TRBJ2-5; 7 bases map to TRBD2. CDR3 length equals 18 residues. The V gene end was trimmed by 1 base and the J gene end by 4 bases; junction bases not matched to a gene: 15. The V gene's germline CDR1 is SGHTA and CDR2 FQGNSA. DNA for the CDR3: TGTGCCAGCAGCTTAGATGCGCTAGCGGCGTATACCAGAGAGACCCAGTACTTC. Amino acids: CASSLDALAAYTRETQYF.

The CDR3 DNA sequence: TGTGCCAGCAGCTTTGGCTTAGCGGGCCGCAATGAGCAGTTCTTC. It encodes CASSFGLAGRNEQFF. The V call is TRBV11-1, the J call TRBJ2-1, with 7 positions matching TRBD2. The V and J ends lost 3 bases and 6 bases, in that order; junction bases with no gene match: 8. Germline values: CDR1 SGHAT, CDR2 FQDESV (reference sequence). The CDR3 totals 15 residues. Variable domain in full (rest from reference TRBV11-1 and TRBJ2-1): EAEVAQSPRYKITEKSQAVAFWCDPISGHATLYWYRQILGQGPELLVQFQDESVVDDSQLPKDRFSAERLKGVDSTLKIQPAELGDSAMYLCASSFGLAGRNEQFFGPGTRLTVL.

This clone was detected a few times. The chain combines TRBV28 with TRBJ1-1, with D perhaps TRBD1 (5 bases). V was cut by 4 bases and J by 1 base, with 13 bases left in between. This CDR3 comprises 15 residues. Per germline, CDR1 MDHEN and CDR2 SYDVKM. The CDR3 loop is CASSSFLGENTEAFF. The CDR3 DNA follows: TGTGCCAGCAGTTCGTTCTTAGGGGAGAACACTGAAGCTTTCTTT.

The chain couples TRBV19 to TRBJ1-5; TRBD1 matches at 10 bases. This CDR3 contains 14 residues. Looked up from germline, CDR1 is LNHDA and CDR2 is SQIVND (reference sequence). The trim removed 5 bases at V and 5 bases at J, leaving 3 bases unmatched. The CDR3 sequence is CASSAGQGYQPQHF. The DNA of the CDR3 is TGTGCCAGTAGTGCGGGACAGGGGTATCAGCCCCAGCATTTT.

The chain uses TRBV5-4 and TRBJ1-2, with TRBD1 matching 7 bases. This CDR3 region has 12 residues. Looked up from germline, CDR1 is SGHNT and CDR2 is YYREEE (reference sequence). Losses at the gene ends were 5 bases for V and 8 bases for J; bases not matched to a gene: 6. The CDR3 protein is CASRGTGEGYTF. The CDR3 DNA is TGTGCCAGCAGGGGAACAGGGGAGGGCTACACCTTC.